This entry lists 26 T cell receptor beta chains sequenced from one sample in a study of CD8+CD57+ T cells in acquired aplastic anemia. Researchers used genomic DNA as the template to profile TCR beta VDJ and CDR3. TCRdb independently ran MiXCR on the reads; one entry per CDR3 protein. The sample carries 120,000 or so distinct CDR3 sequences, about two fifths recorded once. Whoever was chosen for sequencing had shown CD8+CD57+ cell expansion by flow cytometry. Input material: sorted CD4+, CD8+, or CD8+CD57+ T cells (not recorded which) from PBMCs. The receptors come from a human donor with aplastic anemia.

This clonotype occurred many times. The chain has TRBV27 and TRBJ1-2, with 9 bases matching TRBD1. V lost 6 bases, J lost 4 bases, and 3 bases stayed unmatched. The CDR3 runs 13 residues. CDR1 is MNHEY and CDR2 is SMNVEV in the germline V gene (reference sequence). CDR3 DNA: TGTGCCAGCAGCGACAGGGGGACCTATGGCTACACCTTC. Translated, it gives CASSDRGTYGYTF.

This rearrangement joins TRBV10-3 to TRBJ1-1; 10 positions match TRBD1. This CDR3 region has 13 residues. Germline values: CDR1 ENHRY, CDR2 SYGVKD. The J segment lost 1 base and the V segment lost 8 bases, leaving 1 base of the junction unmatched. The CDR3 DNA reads TGTGCCATCGGACAGGGGGGGAACACTGAAGCTTTCTTT. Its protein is CAIGQGGNTEAFF.

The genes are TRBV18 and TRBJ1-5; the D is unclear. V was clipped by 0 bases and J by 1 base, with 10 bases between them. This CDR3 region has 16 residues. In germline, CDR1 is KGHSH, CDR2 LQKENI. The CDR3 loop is CASSPPGLRSNQPQHF. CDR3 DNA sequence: TGTGCCAGCTCACCACCGGGTCTTAGAAGCAATCAGCCCCAGCATTTT.

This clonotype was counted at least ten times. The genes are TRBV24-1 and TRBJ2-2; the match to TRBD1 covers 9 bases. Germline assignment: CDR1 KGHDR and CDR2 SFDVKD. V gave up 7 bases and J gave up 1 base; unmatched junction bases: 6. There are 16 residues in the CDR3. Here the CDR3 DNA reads TGTGCCACCAGCAATACGGGACAGGGGAACACCGGGGAGCTGTTTTTT. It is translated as CATSNTGQGNTGELFF.

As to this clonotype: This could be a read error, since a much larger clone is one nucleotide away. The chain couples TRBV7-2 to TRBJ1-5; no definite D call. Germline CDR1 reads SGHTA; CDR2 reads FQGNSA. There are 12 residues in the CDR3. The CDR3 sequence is CASSRQNQPQRF. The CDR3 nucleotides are TGTGCCAGCAGTCGCCAAAATCAGCCCCAGCGTTTT.

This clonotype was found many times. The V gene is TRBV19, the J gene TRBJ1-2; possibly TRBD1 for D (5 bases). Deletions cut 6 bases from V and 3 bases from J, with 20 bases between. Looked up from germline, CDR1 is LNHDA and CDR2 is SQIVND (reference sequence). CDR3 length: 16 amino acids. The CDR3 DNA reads TGTGCCAGTAGAGAGGGGATAGGGGCGCCGGACTATGGCTACACCTTC. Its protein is CASREGIGAPDYGYTF. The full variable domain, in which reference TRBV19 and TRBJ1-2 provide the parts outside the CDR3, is DGGITQSPKYLFRKEGQNVTLSCEQNLNHDAMYWYRQDPGQGLRLIYYSQIVNDFQKGDIAEGYSVSREKKESFPLTVTSAQKNPTAFYLCASREGIGAPDYGYTFGSGTRLTVV.

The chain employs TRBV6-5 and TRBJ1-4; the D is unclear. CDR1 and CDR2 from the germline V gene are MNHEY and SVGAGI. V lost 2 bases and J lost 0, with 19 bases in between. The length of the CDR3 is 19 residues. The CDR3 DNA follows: TGTGCCAGCAGTTACGCTACGCCTTGGAGACTGGCAACTAATGAAAAACTGTTTTTT. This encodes CASSYATPWRLATNEKLFF.

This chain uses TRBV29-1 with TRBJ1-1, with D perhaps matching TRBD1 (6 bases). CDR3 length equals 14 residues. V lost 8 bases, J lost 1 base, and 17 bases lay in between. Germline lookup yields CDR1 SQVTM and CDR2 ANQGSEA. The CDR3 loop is CSFRGQGRNTEAFF. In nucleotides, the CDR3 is TGCAGCTTTAGGGGTCAGGGGAGGAACACTGAAGCTTTCTTT.

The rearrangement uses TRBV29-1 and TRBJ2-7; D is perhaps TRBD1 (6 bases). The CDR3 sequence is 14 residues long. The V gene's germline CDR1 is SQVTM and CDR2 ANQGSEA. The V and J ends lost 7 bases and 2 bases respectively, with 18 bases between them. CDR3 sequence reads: CSARQAILPYEQYF. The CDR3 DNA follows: TGCAGCGCCAGACAGGCTATACTTCCCTACGAGCAGTACTTC.

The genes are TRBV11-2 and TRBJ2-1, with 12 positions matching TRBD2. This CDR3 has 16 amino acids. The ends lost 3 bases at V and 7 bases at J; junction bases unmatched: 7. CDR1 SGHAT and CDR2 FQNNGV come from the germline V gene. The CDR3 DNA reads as TGTGCCAGCAGCTTTTATCTAGCGGGGGGGTCAAATGAGCAGTTCTTC. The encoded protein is CASSFYLAGGSNEQFF.

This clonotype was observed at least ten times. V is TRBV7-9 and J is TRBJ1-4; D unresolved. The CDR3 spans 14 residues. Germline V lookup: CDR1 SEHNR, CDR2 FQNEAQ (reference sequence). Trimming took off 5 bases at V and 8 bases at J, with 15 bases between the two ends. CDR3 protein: CASSTGVKGEKLFF. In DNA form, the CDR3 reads TGTGCCAGCAGCACGGGAGTTAAAGGAGAAAAACTGTTTTTT.

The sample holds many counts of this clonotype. The CDR3, as DNA: TGTGCCAGCAGCTCAACCACAGGGGGAGCTAACTATGGCTACACCTTC. It is translated as CASSSTTGGANYGYTF. V usage is TRBV11-1 and J usage is TRBJ1-2; 8 nucleotides align to TRBD1. The CDR3 consists of 16 residues. Germline loops: CDR1 SGHAT, CDR2 FQDESV (reference sequence). Unmatched junction bases numbered 7, after V lost 4 bases and J lost 0 bases.

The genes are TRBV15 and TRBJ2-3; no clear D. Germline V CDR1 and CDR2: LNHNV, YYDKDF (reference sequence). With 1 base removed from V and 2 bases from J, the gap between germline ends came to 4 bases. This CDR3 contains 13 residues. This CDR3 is CATSRATTDTQYF. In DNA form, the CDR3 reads TGTGCCACCAGCAGAGCGACCACAGATACGCAGTATTTT.

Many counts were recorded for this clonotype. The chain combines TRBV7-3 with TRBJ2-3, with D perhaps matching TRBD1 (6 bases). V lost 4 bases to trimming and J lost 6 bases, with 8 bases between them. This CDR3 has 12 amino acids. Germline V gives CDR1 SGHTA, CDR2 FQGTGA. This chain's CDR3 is CASSSGQDTQYF. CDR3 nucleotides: TGTGCCAGCAGCTCCGGACAGGATACGCAGTATTTT. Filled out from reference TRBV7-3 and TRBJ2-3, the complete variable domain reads GAGVSQTPSNKVTEKGKYVELRCDPISGHTALYWYRQSLGQGPEFLIYFQGTGAADDSGLPNDRFFAVRPEGSVSTLKIQRTERGDSAVYLCASSSGQDTQYFGPGTRLTVL.

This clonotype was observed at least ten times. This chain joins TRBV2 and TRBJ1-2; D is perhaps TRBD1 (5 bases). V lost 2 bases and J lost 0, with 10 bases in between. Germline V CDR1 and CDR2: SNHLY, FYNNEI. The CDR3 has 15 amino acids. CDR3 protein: CASSESGEANYGYTF. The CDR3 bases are TGTGCCAGCAGTGAATCGGGGGAGGCTAACTATGGCTACACCTTC.

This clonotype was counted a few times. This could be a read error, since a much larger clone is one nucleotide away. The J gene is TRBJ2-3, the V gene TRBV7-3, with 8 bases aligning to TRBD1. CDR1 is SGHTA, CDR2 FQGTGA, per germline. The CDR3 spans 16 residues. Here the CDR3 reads CTSSPSPQGAPDTQYF. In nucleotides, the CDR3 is TGTACCAGCAGCCCATCCCCCCAGGGGGCTCCAGATACGCAGTATTTT. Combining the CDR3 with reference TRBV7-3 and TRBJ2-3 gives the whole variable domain GAGVSQTPSNKVTEKGKYVELRCDPISGHTALYWYRQSLGQGPEFLIYFQGTGAADDSGLPNDRFFAVRPEGSVSTLKIQRTERGDSAVYLCTSSPSPQGAPDTQYFGPGTRLTVL.

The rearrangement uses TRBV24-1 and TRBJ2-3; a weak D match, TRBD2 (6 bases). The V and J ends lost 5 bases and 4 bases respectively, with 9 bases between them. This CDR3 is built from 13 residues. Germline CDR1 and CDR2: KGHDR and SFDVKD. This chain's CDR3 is CATSAEGPDTQYF. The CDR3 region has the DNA TGTGCCACCAGTGCGGAGGGACCAGATACGCAGTATTTT.

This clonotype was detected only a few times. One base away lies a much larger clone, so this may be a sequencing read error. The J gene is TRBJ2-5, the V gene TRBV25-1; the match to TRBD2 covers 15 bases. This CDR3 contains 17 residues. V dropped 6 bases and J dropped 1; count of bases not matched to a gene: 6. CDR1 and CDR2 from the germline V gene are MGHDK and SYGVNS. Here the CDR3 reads CASSRGTSGGFQETQYF. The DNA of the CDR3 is TGTGCCAGCAGCCGAGGGACTAGCGGGGGGTTCCAAGAGACCCAGTACTTC.

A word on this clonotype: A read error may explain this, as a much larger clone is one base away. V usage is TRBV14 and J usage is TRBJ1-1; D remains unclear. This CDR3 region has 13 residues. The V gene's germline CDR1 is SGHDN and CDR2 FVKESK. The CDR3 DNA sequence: TGTGCCGGCAGCCAAGGGTGGAACACTGAAGCTTTCTTT. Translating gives CAGSQGWNTEAFF.

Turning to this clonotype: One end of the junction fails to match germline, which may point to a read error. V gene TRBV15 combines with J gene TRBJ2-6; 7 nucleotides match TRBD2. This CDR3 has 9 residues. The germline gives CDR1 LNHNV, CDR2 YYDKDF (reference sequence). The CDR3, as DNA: TGTGCCACCAGCAGGGGGGGGTCTTTC. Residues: CATSRGGSF.

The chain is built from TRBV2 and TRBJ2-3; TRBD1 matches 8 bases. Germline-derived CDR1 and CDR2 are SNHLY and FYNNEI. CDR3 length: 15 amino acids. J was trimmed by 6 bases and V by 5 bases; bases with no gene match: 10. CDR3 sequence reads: CASSPRDRTFDTQYF. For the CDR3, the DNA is TGTGCCAGCAGTCCGCGGGACAGGACCTTCGATACGCAGTATTTT.

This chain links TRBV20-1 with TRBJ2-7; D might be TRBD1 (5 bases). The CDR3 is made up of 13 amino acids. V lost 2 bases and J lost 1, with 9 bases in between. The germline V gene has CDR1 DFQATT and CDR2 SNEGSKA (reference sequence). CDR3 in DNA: TGCAGTGCTAGACCCGACAGTTCCTACGAGCAGTACTTC. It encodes CSARPDSSYEQYF.

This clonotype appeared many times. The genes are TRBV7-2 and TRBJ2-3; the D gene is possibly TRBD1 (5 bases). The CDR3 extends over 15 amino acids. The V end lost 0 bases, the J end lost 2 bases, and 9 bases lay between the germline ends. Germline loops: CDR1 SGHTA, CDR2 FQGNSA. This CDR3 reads CASSLAAGHTDTQYF. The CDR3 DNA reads TGTGCCAGCAGCTTAGCGGCAGGGCACACAGATACGCAGTATTTT. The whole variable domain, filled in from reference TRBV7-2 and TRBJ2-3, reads GAGVSQSPSNKVTEKGKDVELRCDPISGHTALYWYRQSLGQGLEFLIYFQGNSAPDKSGLPSDRFSAERTGGSVSTLTIQRTQQEDSAVYLCASSLAAGHTDTQYFGPGTRLTVL.

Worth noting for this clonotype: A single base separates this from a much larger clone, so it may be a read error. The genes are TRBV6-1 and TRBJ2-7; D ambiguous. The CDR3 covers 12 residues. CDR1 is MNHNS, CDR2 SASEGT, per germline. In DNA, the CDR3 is TGTGCCCGCAGTGAACAGATCTACGAGCAGTACGTC. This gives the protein CARSEQIYEQYV.

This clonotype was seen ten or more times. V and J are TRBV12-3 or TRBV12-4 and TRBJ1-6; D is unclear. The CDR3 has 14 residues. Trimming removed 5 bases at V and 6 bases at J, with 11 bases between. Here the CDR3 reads CASSRAGINSPLHF. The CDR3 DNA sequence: TGTGCCAGCAGTCGGGCGGGCATTAATTCACCCCTCCACTTT.

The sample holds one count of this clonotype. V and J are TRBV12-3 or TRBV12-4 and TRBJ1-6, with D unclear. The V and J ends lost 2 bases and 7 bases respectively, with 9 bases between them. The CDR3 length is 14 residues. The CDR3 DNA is TGTGCCAGCAGTTTAACGAGGCGGAATTCACCCCTCCACTTT. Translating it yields CASSLTRRNSPLHF.